The text below deals with one T cell receptor beta chain. The method was immunoSEQ multiplex PCR; TCRdb's version includes in-frame clones alone and lacks a portion of them. This sample has more than 150,000 clones, with around 80% found just once. This sample was included in a study of blood T cell repertoires in COVID-19. V lost 6 bases, J lost 4 bases, and 5 bases stayed unmatched. CDR3 length: 14 residues. Germline V gives CDR1 MGHRA, CDR2 YSYEKL. The V call is TRBV4-1, the J call TRBJ2-3, with TRBD1 identical over 9 bases. The source of this sequence is a man in his fifties who had recovered from COVID-19. Input material: peripheral blood. The CDR3 sequence: CASRDRGPPDTQYF. DNA for the CDR3: TGCGCCAGCAGGGACAGGGGCCCCCCAGATACGCAGTATTTT.